Shown below are 17 T cell receptor beta chains from a single sample sequenced in a study of cytomegalovirus exposure and HLA in healthy donors. TCRdb's table, derived via immunoSEQ multiplex PCR, lists solely in-frame clones and lacks some. The repertoire consists of under 150,000 clones, with approximately 93% occurring once and the leading ten covering approximately 0.7%. Sequencing was done on a sample of PBMCs. Receptors originate from a man aged 18 to 29 in good health and CMV-seronegative.

This clone was observed once. V is TRBV7-9 and J is TRBJ2-5; TRBD2 matches 8 bases. The CDR3 is made up of 13 amino acids. Germline loops: CDR1 SEHNR, CDR2 FQNEAQ (reference sequence). Losses at the gene ends were 10 bases for V and 4 bases for J; bases not matched to a gene: 8. The CDR3 loop reads CAIHGSGVETQYF. The CDR3, as DNA: TGTGCCATCCACGGTAGCGGGGTAGAGACCCAGTACTTC.

The chain uses TRBV27 and TRBJ1-6; D is perhaps TRBD1 (6 bases). CDR1 and CDR2 (germline): MNHEY, SMNVEV (reference sequence). The V end was cut by 0 bases, the J end by 6 bases, with 12 bases between. The CDR3 has 16 amino acids. The CDR3 here is CASSLSLDRLNSPLHF. The CDR3 DNA sequence: TGTGCCAGCAGTTTATCTTTGGACAGACTTAATTCACCCCTCCACTTT.

V and J are TRBV29-1 and TRBJ2-5, with 14 bases aligning to TRBD2. The CDR3 is 16 residues long. The J segment lost 5 bases and the V segment lost 4 bases, leaving 9 bases of the junction unmatched. From germline, CDR1 is SQVTM and CDR2 ANQGSEA. CDR3 amino acids: CSVGGTSGSLGETQYF. CDR3 in DNA: TGCAGCGTTGGAGGGACTAGCGGGAGTCTGGGGGAGACCCAGTACTTC. Looking up the rest from reference TRBV29-1 and TRBJ2-5 gives the full variable domain: SAVISQKPSRDICQRGTSLTIQCQVDSQVTMMFWYRQQPGQSLTLIATANQGSEATYESGFVIDKFPISRPNLTFSTLTVSNMSPEDSSIYLCSVGGTSGSLGETQYFGPGTRLLVL.

This chain links TRBV7-9 with TRBJ2-2, with 9 nucleotides matching TRBD2. CDR3 size: 16 residues. Germline V lookup: CDR1 SEHNR, CDR2 FQNEAQ (reference sequence). J lost 5 bases, V lost 5 bases, and 9 bases had no gene match. Here the CDR3 reads CASSRKGLAWTGELFF. The CDR3 nucleotides read TGTGCCAGCAGCCGAAAGGGACTAGCATGGACCGGGGAGCTGTTTTTT.

The V and J genes are TRBV5-1 and TRBJ2-7; 14 bases match TRBD2. The germline gives CDR1 SGHRS, CDR2 YFSETQ. The CDR3 extends over 15 amino acids. J was trimmed by 4 bases and V by 4 bases; bases with no gene match: 4. CDR3 residues: CASSTGLAGVYEQYF. CDR3 nucleotides: TGCGCCAGCAGCACGGGACTAGCGGGGGTGTACGAGCAGTACTTC.

This clone was recorded only once. This sequence joins TRBV5-1 and TRBJ1-1; no reliable D call. Germline loops: CDR1 SGHRS, CDR2 YFSETQ. V was pared by 5 bases and J by 2 bases, with 10 bases between. This CDR3 contains 13 residues. CDR3 sequence reads: CASRRSGNTEAFF. CDR3 DNA sequence: TGCGCCAGCAGACGGAGCGGTAACACTGAAGCTTTCTTT.

V gene TRBV14 combines with J gene TRBJ1-4; unclear D gene. Trimming pared 0 bases from V and 7 bases from J, leaving 9 bases between. CDR3 length: 14 residues. The germline CDR1 and CDR2 sequences are SGHDN and FVKESK. In DNA, the CDR3 is TGTGCCAGCAGCCAAGAACAGTCCGGTGAAAAACTGTTTTTT. Translated, it gives CASSQEQSGEKLFF.

The V call is TRBV5-3, the J call TRBJ1-2; no clear D gene. TRBV5-3 counts as an open reading frame of uncertain function. V lost 3 bases and J lost 5, with 23 bases in between. This CDR3 comprises 17 residues. The CDR3 DNA reads TGTGCCAGAAGCTGCTATTTAAGCGGACGGTGGGGTTATGGCTACACCTTC. Translation gives CARSCYLSGRWGYGYTF.

The CDR3 loop reads CAWSPLGTGYEKLFF. CDR3 nucleotides: TGTGCCTGGAGTCCCCTGGGGACAGGGTATGAAAAACTGTTTTTT. The rearrangement uses TRBV30 and TRBJ1-4; TRBD1 aligns across 9 bases. The CDR3 is 15 residues long. V gave up 2 bases and J gave up 6 bases; unmatched junction bases: 7. CDR1 and CDR2 (germline): GTSNPN, SVGIG (reference sequence).

The V gene is TRBV4-3, the J gene TRBJ2-5; 12 nucleotides match TRBD2. CDR1 is LGHNA, CDR2 YSLEER, per germline. V trimming: 0 bases; J trimming: 3 bases; junction bases outside the gene matches: 2. The CDR3 length is 16 residues. CDR3 DNA: TGCGCCAGCAGCCAAGATCGACTAGCGGGAGAAGAGACCCAGTACTTC. This codes for CASSQDRLAGEETQYF.

This clone appeared once. The CDR3 nucleotides are TGTGCCAGCAGCCGCCCGGGACAGGGGGACGAGCAGTACGTC. This translates into CASSRPGQGDEQYV. This sequence joins TRBV5-5 and TRBJ2-7, with TRBD1 identical over 11 bases. J gave up 5 bases and V 4 bases, and 5 bases lay outside the gene matches. The CDR3 totals 14 residues. Germline V gene data show CDR1 as SGHKS and CDR2 as YYEKEE (reference sequence).

In this sample, this clone turned up once. The rearrangement links TRBV7-2 to TRBJ1-1; possible D gene TRBD1, 6 bases. CDR3 length equals 15 residues. Germline V gene lookup returns CDR1 SGHTA and CDR2 FQGNSA. Trimming pared 2 bases from V and 4 bases from J, leaving 14 bases between. Here the CDR3 reads CASSLMGARGTEAFF. The CDR3 DNA reads TGTGCCAGCAGCTTAATGGGGGCTCGGGGCACTGAAGCTTTCTTT. Based on the CDR3 plus reference TRBV7-2 and TRBJ1-1, the full variable domain is GAGVSQSPSNKVTEKGKDVELRCDPISGHTALYWYRQSLGQGLEFLIYFQGNSAPDKSGLPSDRFSAERTGGSVSTLTIQRTQQEDSAVYLCASSLMGARGTEAFFGQGTRLTVV.

The CDR3 DNA is TGTGCCAGCCGATTGGACAGGAGGGGCTGGAATGAGCAGTTCTTC. Protein product: CASRLDRRGWNEQFF. The rearrangement links TRBV2 to TRBJ2-1; TRBD1 might be the D (7 bases). The CDR3 is made up of 15 amino acids. Trimming took 8 bases from V and 7 from J, leaving 21 bases between them. The germline V gene has CDR1 SNHLY and CDR2 FYNNEI. The variable domain in full, with the rest retrieved from reference TRBV2 and TRBJ2-1, is EPEVTQTPSHQVTQMGQEVILRCVPISNHLYFYWYRQILGQKVEFLVSFYNNEISEKSEIFDDQFSVERPDGSNFTLKIRSTKLEDSAMYFCASRLDRRGWNEQFFGPGTRLTVL.

V gene TRBV21-1 combines with J gene TRBJ2-5; the table gives TRBD2 as D, unverified against the DNA. TRBV21-1 is a documented pseudogene. This CDR3 region has 17 residues. The CDR3 loop is CASSKNIAGGPLETQYF. The CDR3 DNA reads TGTGCCAGCAGCAAAAATATAGCGGGAGGGCCTCTGGAGACCCAGTACTTC.

The chain carries TRBV2 and TRBJ2-2, with TRBD1 matching 11 bases. This CDR3 contains 15 residues. Per germline, CDR1 SNHLY and CDR2 FYNNEI. The J segment lost 5 bases and the V segment lost 6 bases, leaving 5 bases of the junction unmatched. The CDR3 loop reads CASRMDRGRTGELFF. Here the CDR3 DNA reads TGTGCCAGCAGAATGGACAGGGGGCGGACCGGGGAGCTGTTTTTT. The full variable domain, rest sourced from reference TRBV2 and TRBJ2-2, is EPEVTQTPSHQVTQMGQEVILRCVPISNHLYFYWYRQILGQKVEFLVSFYNNEISEKSEIFDDQFSVERPDGSNFTLKIRSTKLEDSAMYFCASRMDRGRTGELFFGEGSRLTVL.

The J gene is TRBJ1-2, the V gene TRBV23-1; maybe TRBD1 (6 bases). TRBV23-1 is noted as an ORF with a role that remains uncertain. This CDR3 has 12 amino acids. The germline V and J ends were trimmed by 10 bases and 7 bases, with 16 bases remaining between them. CDR3 loop: CAICEGQPGYTF. The CDR3 DNA follows: TGCGCCATCTGCGAAGGACAGCCTGGCTACACCTTC.

The chain joins TRBV9 to TRBJ2-2, with TRBD1 matching 9 bases. The junction had 14 bases not matched to a gene; V was cut back by 0 bases and J by 5 bases. CDR3 size: 19 residues. Per the germline V gene, CDR1 is SGDLS and CDR2 is YYNGEE. The CDR3 DNA is TGTGCCAGCAGCGTAGCCCAAAACCGGGACAGGGTTAGTACCGGGGAGCTGTTTTTT. Translation: CASSVAQNRDRVSTGELFF.